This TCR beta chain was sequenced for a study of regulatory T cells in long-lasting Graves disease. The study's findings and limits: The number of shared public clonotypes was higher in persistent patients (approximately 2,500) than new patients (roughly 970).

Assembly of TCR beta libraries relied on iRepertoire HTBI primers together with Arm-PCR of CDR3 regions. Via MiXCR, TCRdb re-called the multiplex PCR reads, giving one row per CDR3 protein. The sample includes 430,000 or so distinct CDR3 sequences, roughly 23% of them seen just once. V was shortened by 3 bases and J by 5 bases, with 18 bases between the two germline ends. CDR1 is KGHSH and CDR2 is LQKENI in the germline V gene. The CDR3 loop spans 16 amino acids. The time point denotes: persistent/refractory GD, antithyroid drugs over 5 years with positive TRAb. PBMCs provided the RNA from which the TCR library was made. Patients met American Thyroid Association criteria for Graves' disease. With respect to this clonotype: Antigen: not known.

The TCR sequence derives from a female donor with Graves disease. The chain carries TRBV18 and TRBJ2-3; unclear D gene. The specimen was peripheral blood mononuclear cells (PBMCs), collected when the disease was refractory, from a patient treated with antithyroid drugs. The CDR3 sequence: CASSPGVGTDKDTQYF. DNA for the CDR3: TGTGCCAGCTCACCTGGTGTCGGCACAGACAAAGATACGCAGTATTTT.